These 17 T cell receptor beta chains share one sample of origin, sequenced in a study of shared T cell receptors in the human thymus. TCRdb's table, derived via immunoSEQ multiplex PCR, lists solely in-frame clones and lacks some. The sample lists over 650,000 clones, around 87% occurring once. The same specimen was also included in a second study, on human thymus T cells.

Sequenced: thymocytes. These TCRs come from a boy under three years old with a congenital heart defect.

The chain combines TRBV7-2 with TRBJ1-5; TRBD1 is a possible D gene (6 bases). With 2 bases removed from V and 7 bases from J, the gap between germline ends came to 21 bases. This CDR3 region has 17 residues. CDR1 and CDR2 from the germline V gene are SGHTA and FQGNSA. This CDR3 is CASSLQGRQGFFQPQHF. DNA of the CDR3: TGTGCCAGCAGCTTACAGGGTCGCCAGGGGTTTTTCCAGCCCCAGCATTTT.

The V gene is TRBV27, the J gene TRBJ2-3, with D possibly being TRBD2 (6 bases). The CDR3 runs 15 residues. The germline V gene encodes CDR1 MNHEY and CDR2 SMNVEV (reference sequence). Trimming left V 5 bases short and J 4 bases short, with 16 bases between. CDR3 in amino acids: CASSPAKGGADTQYF. The CDR3 nucleotides are TGTGCCAGCAGTCCCGCGAAGGGCGGGGCAGATACGCAGTATTTT.

The chain is built from TRBV4-3 and TRBJ2-1; 7 bases match TRBD2. The CDR3 is 16 amino acids. Germline V CDR1 and CDR2: LGHNA, YSLEER. The trim removed 1 base at V and 3 bases at J, leaving 6 bases unmatched. The CDR3 DNA is TGCGCCAGCAGCCAAGGCAGCCTAGCGGACTACAATGAGCAGTTCTTC. Its translation: CASSQGSLADYNEQFF.

This rearrangement joins TRBV7-9 to TRBJ1-4; a weak D match, TRBD1 (6 bases). In germline, CDR1 is SEHNR, CDR2 FQNEAQ (reference sequence). The CDR3 runs 12 residues. V lost 8 bases to trimming and J lost 7 bases, with 11 bases between them. The CDR3, as DNA: TGTGCCAGCGAGGGGGATGGTGAAAAACTGTTTTTT. The encoded protein is CASEGDGEKLFF. Combining the CDR3 with reference TRBV7-9 and TRBJ1-4 gives the whole variable domain DTGVSQNPRHKITKRGQNVTFRCDPISEHNRLYWYRQTLGQGPEFLTYFQNEAQLEKSRLLSDRFSAERPKGSFSTLEIQRTEQGDSAMYLCASEGDGEKLFFGSGTQLSVL.

The CDR3 DNA reads TGTGCCAGCAGTTTTTATCGTTCAGTGAACACTGAAGCTTTCTTT. It yields the protein CASSFYRSVNTEAFF. The chain couples TRBV28 to TRBJ1-1; D is undetermined. Germline values: CDR1 MDHEN, CDR2 SYDVKM. This CDR3 spans 15 amino acids. V was cut by 3 bases and J by 0 bases, with 11 bases left in between.

The table lists this clone with a few counts. This chain links TRBV5-1 with TRBJ2-5, with D possibly matching TRBD2 (5 bases). Germline V gene lookup returns CDR1 SGHRS and CDR2 YFSETQ. Trimming took off 1 base at V and 4 bases at J, with 17 bases between the two ends. This CDR3 region has 16 residues. The CDR3: CASSLTPSSIVETQYF. As DNA, the CDR3 is TGCGCCAGCAGCTTGACGCCTAGCTCCATTGTAGAGACCCAGTACTTC.

The V gene is TRBV28, the J gene TRBJ2-7, with a weak D call TRBD2 (5 bases). The germline V gene has CDR1 MDHEN and CDR2 SYDVKM. The CDR3 covers 15 residues. V was pared by 4 bases and J by 0 bases, with 13 bases between. The CDR3 region has the DNA TGTGCCAGCAGTTGGGGTAGGCGGGTCTCCTACGAGCAGTACTTC. Protein: CASSWGRRVSYEQYF.

The chain links TRBV20-1 to TRBJ2-3; a weak D match, TRBD1 (6 bases). CDR1 is DFQATT, CDR2 SNEGSKA, per germline (reference sequence). The V and J ends lost 3 bases and 14 bases respectively, with 15 bases between them. The CDR3 is 11 residues long. For the CDR3, the DNA is TGCAGTGCTAGGGGGGCGGAAGTGCCGTATTTT. Residues: CSARGAEVPYF.

J is TRBJ2-1 and V is TRBV19, with D maybe TRBD2 (6 bases). Germline V CDR1 and CDR2: LNHDA, SQIVND (reference sequence). Trimming shortened V by 3 bases and J by 1 base, and 10 bases separated the two germline ends. CDR3 size: 15 residues. In DNA form, the CDR3 reads TGTGCCAGTAGTATGGCGGGGAGGTCCTACAATGAGCAGTTCTTC. Protein: CASSMAGRSYNEQFF.

V and J are TRBV29-1 and TRBJ2-1; 8 positions agree with TRBD2. The trim removed 7 bases at V and 4 bases at J, leaving 6 bases unmatched. Looked up from germline, CDR1 is SQVTM and CDR2 is ANQGSEA. The CDR3 has 13 amino acids. The CDR3, as DNA: TGCAGCGGGGCGGGGGGCGAATACAATGAGCAGTTCTTC. Protein sequence: CSGAGGEYNEQFF.

The chain uses TRBV2 and TRBJ2-1; 7 positions agree with TRBD2. The V gene's germline CDR1 is SNHLY and CDR2 FYNNEI. The CDR3 is 15 amino acids. With V trimmed by 4 bases and J by 5 bases, 8 bases remained unmatched. The CDR3 is CASSVGTIFNNEQFF. As DNA, the CDR3 is TGTGCCAGCAGTGTGGGGACTATCTTTAACAATGAGCAGTTCTTC.

V gene TRBV2 combines with J gene TRBJ1-5; 8 bases match TRBD1. Germline loops: CDR1 SNHLY, CDR2 FYNNEI. V was clipped by 8 bases and J by 4 bases; unmatched bases: 16. The CDR3 sequence is 17 residues long. The CDR3 bases are TGTGCCAGCGACATTAGGCCCCAGGACAGGGTGAATCAGCCCCAGCATTTT. Protein sequence: CASDIRPQDRVNQPQHF.

This clone was observed a single time. The chain joins TRBV6-6 to TRBJ2-1; D unresolved. Germline assignment: CDR1 MNHNY and CDR2 SVGAGI (reference sequence). The CDR3 length is 16 residues. V was shortened by 4 bases and J by 3 bases, with 16 bases between the two germline ends. The CDR3 reads CASSFIQAALYNEQFF. The DNA for the CDR3 is TGTGCCAGCAGTTTCATTCAGGCAGCCCTCTACAATGAGCAGTTCTTC.

The chain couples TRBV6-5 to TRBJ1-2, with 11 bases aligning to TRBD1. The germline gives CDR1 MNHEY, CDR2 SVGAGI. The CDR3 is 15 residues long. Trimming removed 2 bases from V and 5 bases from J; junction bases left unmatched: 4. The CDR3 reads CASSYGDRGMYGYTF. The CDR3 DNA reads as TGTGCCAGCAGTTACGGGGACAGGGGGATGTATGGCTACACCTTC.

CDR3 region: CASSLERYNEQFF. The CDR3 DNA sequence: TGTGCCAGCAGCTTGGAGAGATACAATGAGCAGTTCTTC. The chain is built from TRBV7-2 and TRBJ2-1; no definite D call. Germline CDR1 and CDR2: SGHTA and FQGNSA. This CDR3 is 13 amino acids long. Trimming cost V 3 bases and J 4 bases, with 7 bases left between them.

This clone was observed a handful of times. The rearrangement joins TRBV5-4 to TRBJ2-1; TRBD2 is a possible D gene (6 bases). CDR1 and CDR2 (germline): SGHNT, YYREEE (reference sequence). This CDR3 region has 15 residues. V lost 2 bases, J lost 5 bases, and 14 bases lay in between. The CDR3 DNA reads as TGTGCCAGCAGCTTCCGTACTAGCATCCACAATGAGCAGTTCTTC. The encoded protein is CASSFRTSIHNEQFF. The full variable domain, in which reference TRBV5-4 and TRBJ2-1 provide the parts outside the CDR3, is ETGVTQSPTHLIKTRGQQVTLRCSSQSGHNTVSWYQQALGQGPQFIFQYYREEENGRGNFPPRFSGLQFPNYSSELNVNALELDDSALYLCASSFRTSIHNEQFFGPGTRLTVL.

J is TRBJ2-3 and V is TRBV14, with 10 bases matching TRBD2. V gave up 3 bases and J gave up 9 bases; unmatched junction bases: 6. The CDR3 contains 14 residues. Germline V CDR1 and CDR2: SGHDN, FVKESK. The CDR3, as DNA: TGTGCCAGCAGCCAGGAAGCGGGGGGGACCACGCAGTATTTT. As protein: CASSQEAGGTTQYF. Full variable domain (outside the CDR3, taken from reference TRBV14 and TRBJ2-3): EAGVTQFPSHSVIEKGQTVTLRCDPISGHDNLYWYRRVMGKEIKFLLHFVKESKQDESGMPNNRFLAERTGGTYSTLKVQPAELEDSGVYFCASSQEAGGTTQYFGPGTRLTVL.